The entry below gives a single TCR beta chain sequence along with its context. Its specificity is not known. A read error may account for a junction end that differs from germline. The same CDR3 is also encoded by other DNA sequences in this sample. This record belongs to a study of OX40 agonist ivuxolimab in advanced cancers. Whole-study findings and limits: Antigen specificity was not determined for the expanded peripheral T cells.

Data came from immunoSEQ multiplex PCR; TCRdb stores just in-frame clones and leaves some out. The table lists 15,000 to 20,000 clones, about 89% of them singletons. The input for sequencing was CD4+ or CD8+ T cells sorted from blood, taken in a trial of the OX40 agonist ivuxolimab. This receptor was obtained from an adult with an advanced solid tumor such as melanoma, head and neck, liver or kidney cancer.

The chain's CDR3 is CASSSGTANEKLFF. CDR3 DNA: TGCGCCAGCAGCTCCGGGACAGCTAATGAAAAACTGTTTTTT. The V gene is TRBV7-9, the J gene TRBJ1-4, with 7 bases matching TRBD1. CDR3 length equals 14 residues. Germline CDR1 SEHNR, CDR2 FQNEAQ (reference sequence).